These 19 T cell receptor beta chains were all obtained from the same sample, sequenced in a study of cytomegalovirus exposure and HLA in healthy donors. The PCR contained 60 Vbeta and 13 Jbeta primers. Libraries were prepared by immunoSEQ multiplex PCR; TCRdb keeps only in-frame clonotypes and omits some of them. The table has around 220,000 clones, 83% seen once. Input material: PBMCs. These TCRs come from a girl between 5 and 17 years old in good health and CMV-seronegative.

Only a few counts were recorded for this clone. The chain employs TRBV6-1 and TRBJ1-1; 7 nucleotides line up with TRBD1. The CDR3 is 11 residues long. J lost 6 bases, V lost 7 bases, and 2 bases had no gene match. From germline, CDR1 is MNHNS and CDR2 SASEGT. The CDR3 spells CASIGGAEAFF. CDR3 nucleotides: TGTGCCAGCATAGGGGGCGCTGAAGCTTTCTTT.

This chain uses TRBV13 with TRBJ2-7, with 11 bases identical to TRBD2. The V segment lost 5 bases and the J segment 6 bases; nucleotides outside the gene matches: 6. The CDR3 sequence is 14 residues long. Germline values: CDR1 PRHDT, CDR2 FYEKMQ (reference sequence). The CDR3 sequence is CASSALAGAGEQYF. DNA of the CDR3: TGTGCCAGCAGCGCACTAGCGGGGGCCGGCGAGCAGTACTTC.

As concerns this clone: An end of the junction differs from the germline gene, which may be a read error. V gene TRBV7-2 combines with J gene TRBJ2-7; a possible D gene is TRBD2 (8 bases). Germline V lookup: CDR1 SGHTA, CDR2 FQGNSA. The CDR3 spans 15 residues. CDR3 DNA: TGTGCCAGCAGCCCAGGGGGAGCGGGAGACTACGGGCAGTACTTC. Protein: CASSPGGAGDYGQYF.

The chain's CDR3 is CASSSGVLETQYF. CDR3 DNA sequence: TGTGCCAGCAGCTCGGGAGTTTTAGAGACCCAGTACTTC. The chain employs TRBV6-5 and TRBJ2-5; maybe TRBD2 (6 bases). This CDR3 has 13 residues. Germline loops: CDR1 MNHEY, CDR2 SVGAGI. Between the trimmed V and J ends, which lost 6 bases and 4 bases, there was a span of 12 bases.

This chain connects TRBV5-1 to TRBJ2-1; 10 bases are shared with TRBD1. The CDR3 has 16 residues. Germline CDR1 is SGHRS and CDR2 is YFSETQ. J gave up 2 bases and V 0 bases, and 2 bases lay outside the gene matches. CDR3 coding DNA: TGCGCCAGCAGCTTGGGAGGACAGGGGGCCTACAATGAGCAGTTCTTC. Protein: CASSLGGQGAYNEQFF.

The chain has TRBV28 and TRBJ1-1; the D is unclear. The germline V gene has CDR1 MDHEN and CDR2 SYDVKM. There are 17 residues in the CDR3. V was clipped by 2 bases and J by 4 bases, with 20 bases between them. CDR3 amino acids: CASSLGAASQSSTEAFF. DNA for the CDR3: TGTGCCAGCAGTTTAGGAGCCGCGAGCCAGAGTAGCACTGAAGCTTTCTTT.

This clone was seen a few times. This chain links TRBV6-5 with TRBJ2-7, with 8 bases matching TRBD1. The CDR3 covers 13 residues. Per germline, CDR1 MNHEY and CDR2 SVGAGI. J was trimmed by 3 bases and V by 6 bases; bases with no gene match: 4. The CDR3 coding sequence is TGTGCCAGCAGAGGACAGGGTTTCTACGAGCAGTACTTC. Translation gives CASRGQGFYEQYF.

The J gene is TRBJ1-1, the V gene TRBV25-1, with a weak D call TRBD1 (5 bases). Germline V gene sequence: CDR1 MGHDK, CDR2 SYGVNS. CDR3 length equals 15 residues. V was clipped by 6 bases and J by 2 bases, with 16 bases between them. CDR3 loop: CASRVLRVGNTEAFF. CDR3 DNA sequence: TGTGCCAGCAGAGTACTCAGGGTAGGCAACACTGAAGCTTTCTTT.

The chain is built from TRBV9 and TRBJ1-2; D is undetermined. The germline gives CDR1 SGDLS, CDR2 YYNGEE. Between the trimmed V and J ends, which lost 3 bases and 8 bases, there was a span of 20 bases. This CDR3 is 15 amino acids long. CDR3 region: CASSAAGVGAGGYTF. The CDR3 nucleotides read TGTGCCAGCAGCGCCGCGGGAGTGGGCGCGGGGGGCTACACCTTC.

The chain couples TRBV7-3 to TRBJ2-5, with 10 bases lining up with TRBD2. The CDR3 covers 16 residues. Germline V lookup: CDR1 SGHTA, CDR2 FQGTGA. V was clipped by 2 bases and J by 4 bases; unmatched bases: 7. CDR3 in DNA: TGTGCCAGCAGCTTAGGCCTAGCGGGGGAAGGAGAGACCCAGTACTTC. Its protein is CASSLGLAGEGETQYF.

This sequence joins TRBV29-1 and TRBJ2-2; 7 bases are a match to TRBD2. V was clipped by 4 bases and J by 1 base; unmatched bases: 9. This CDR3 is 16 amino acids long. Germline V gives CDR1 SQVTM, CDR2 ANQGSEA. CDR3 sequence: CSVVQRGGVNTGELFF. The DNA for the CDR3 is TGCAGCGTTGTGCAGCGGGGAGGGGTGAACACCGGGGAGCTGTTTTTT.

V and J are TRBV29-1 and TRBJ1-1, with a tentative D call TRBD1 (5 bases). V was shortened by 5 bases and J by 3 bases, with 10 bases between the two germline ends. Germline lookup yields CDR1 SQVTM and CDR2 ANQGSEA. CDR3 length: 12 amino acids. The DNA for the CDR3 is TGCAGCGTTCAGGGCTTGGACACTGAAGCTTTCTTT. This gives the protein CSVQGLDTEAFF.

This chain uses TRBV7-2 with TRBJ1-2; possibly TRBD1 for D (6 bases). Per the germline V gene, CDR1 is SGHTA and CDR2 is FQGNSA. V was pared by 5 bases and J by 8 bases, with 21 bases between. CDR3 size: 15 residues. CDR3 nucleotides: TGTGCCAGCAGCAGGGACATGGTTGGTCTCGTCGGCTACACCTTC. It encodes CASSRDMVGLVGYTF.

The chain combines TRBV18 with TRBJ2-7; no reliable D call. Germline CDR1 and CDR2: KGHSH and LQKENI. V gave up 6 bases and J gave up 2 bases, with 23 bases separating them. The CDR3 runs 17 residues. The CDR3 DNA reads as TGTGCCAGCTCTGGTCGGTTAGCAACTACCCGGACCTACGAGCAGTACTTC. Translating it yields CASSGRLATTRTYEQYF.

CDR3 protein: CASSLGTRGWYF. The CDR3 nucleotides read TGTGCCAGCAGTCTGGGGACCAGGGGGTGGTACTTC. The rearrangement uses TRBV28 and TRBJ2-7, with 7 nucleotides matching TRBD1. V shed 5 bases, J shed 12 bases, and the junction held 10 bases outside the gene matches. This CDR3 has 12 residues. The V gene's germline CDR1 is MDHEN and CDR2 SYDVKM. The full variable domain, rest sourced from reference TRBV28 and TRBJ2-7, is DVKVTQSSRYLVKRTGEKVFLECVQDMDHENMFWYRQDPGLGLRLIYFSYDVKMKEKGDIPEGYSVSREKKERFSLILESASTNQTSMYLCASSLGTRGWYFGPGTRLTVT.

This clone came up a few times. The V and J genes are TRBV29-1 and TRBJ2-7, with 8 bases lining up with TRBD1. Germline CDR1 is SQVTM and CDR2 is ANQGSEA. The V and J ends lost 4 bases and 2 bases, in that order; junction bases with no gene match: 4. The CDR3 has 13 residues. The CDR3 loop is CSVADREPYEQYF. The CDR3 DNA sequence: TGCAGCGTTGCGGACAGGGAACCCTACGAGCAGTACTTC.

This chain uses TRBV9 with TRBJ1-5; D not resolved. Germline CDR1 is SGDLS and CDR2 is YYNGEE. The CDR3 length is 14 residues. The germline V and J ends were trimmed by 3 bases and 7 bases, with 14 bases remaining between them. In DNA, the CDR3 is TGTGCCAGCAGCGGCGGTGCGGGGTCCCAGCCCCAGCATTTT. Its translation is CASSGGAGSQPQHF.

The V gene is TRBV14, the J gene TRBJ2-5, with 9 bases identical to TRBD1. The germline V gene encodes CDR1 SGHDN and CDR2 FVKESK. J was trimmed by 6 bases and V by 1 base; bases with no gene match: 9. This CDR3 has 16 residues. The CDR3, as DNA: TGTGCCAGCAGCCAAGTCCGTGGGACAGGGACAAAGACCCAGTACTTC. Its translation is CASSQVRGTGTKTQYF.

For the CDR3, the DNA is TGTGCCAGCAGTCAGGACAGGTCGTCCTACAATGAGCAGTTCTTC. The encoded protein is CASSQDRSSYNEQFF. The chain joins TRBV5-6 to TRBJ2-1, with 7 bases aligning to TRBD1. The CDR3 has 15 residues. V lost 5 bases to trimming and J lost 1 base; unmatched junction nucleotides: 6. The germline V gene has CDR1 SGHDT and CDR2 YYEEEE.